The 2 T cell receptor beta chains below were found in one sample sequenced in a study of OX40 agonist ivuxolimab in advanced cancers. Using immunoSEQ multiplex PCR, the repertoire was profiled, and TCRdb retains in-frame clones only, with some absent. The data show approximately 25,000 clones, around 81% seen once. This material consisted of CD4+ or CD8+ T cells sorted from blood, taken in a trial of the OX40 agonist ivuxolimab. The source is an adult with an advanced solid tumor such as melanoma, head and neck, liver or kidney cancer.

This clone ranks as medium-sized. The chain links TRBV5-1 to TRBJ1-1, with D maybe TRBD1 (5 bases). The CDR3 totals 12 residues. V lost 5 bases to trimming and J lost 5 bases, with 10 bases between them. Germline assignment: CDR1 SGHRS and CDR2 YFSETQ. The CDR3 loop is CASRFEGTEAFF. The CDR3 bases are TGCGCCAGCAGGTTCGAGGGGACTGAAGCTTTCTTT.

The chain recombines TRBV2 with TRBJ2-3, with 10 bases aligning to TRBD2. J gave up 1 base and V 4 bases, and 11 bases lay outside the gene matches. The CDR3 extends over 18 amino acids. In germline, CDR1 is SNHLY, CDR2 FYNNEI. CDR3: CASSVLAGGFWGTDTQYF. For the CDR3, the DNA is TGTGCCAGCAGTGTATTAGCGGGAGGCTTTTGGGGCACAGATACGCAGTATTTT.